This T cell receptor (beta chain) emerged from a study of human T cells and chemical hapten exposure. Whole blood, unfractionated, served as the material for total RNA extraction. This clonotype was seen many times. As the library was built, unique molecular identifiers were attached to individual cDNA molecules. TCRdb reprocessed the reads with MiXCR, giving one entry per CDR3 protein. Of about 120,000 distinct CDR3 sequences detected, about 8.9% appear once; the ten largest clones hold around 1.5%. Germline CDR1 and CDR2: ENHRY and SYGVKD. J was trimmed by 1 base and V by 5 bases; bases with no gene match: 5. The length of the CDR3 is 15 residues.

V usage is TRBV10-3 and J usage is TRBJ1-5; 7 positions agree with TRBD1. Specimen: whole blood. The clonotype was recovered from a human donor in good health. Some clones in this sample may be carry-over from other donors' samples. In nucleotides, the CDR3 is TGTGCCATCAGTCCCGGACAGGAGAGCAATCAGCCCCAGCATTTT. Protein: CAISPGQESNQPQHF.